This T cell receptor (beta chain) was observed in a study of neurological immune-mediated disorders. The germline V gene encodes CDR1 SGHRS and CDR2 YFSETQ. This CDR3 comprises 16 residues. Trimming removed 0 bases at V and 4 bases at J, with 16 bases between. By 5'RACE with 10-nucleotide random UMIs, the cDNA was made. Using its own MiXCR run on the 5' RACE reads, TCRdb lists one record per CDR3 protein. Of approximately 37,000 distinct CDR3 sequences in the sample, roughly 14% were seen once. PBMCs stored at -80 C, numbering 2 million, were the origin of the unsorted libraries. The TCR originated in a woman aged 50 to 60 with HTLV-1-associated myelopathy (HAM/TSP). V gene TRBV5-1 combines with J gene TRBJ1-2; TRBD1 might be the D (5 bases). Sequencing used PBMCs. For the CDR3, the DNA is TGCGCCAGCAGCTTGGATCCAGGGAAGAAGGGCTATGGCTACACCTTC. This translates into CASSLDPGKKGYGYTF.